Shown below are 9 T cell receptor beta chains from a single sample sequenced in a study of blood T cell repertoires in COVID-19. Sequencing used immunoSEQ multiplex PCR; TCRdb keeps in-frame clones, though not all of them. The sample has 300,000 to 350,000 clones; about 92% are singletons. The source material was peripheral blood. The source is a woman aged 55 to 70 with COVID-19, enrolled during active disease.

The J gene is TRBJ2-3, the V gene TRBV7-2, with a tentative D call TRBD2 (7 bases). Germline assignment: CDR1 SGHTA and CDR2 FQGNSA. This CDR3 has 14 amino acids. V lost 7 bases to trimming and J lost 0 bases, with 11 bases between them. CDR3 loop: CASKPGGSTDTQYF. Here the CDR3 DNA reads TGTGCCAGCAAGCCGGGGGGCAGCACAGATACGCAGTATTTT.

The chain is built from TRBV5-1 and TRBJ1-2, with TRBD1 as a possible D gene (6 bases). Germline loops: CDR1 SGHRS, CDR2 YFSETQ. Trimming left V 4 bases short and J 8 bases short, with 12 bases between. This CDR3 has 12 residues. CDR3 sequence (DNA): TGCGCCAGCAGCGTAACAGGGTACGGCTACACCTTC. Amino acids: CASSVTGYGYTF. The full variable domain, with the rest looked up from reference TRBV5-1 and TRBJ1-2, is KAGVTQTPRYLIKTRGQQVTLSCSPISGHRSVSWYQQTPGQGLQFLFEYFSETQRNKGNFPGRFSGRQFSNSRSEMNVSTLELGDSALYLCASSVTGYGYTFGSGTRLTVV.

The chain couples TRBV3-1 (or the pseudogene TRBV3-2) to TRBJ1-2, with D possibly matching TRBD1 (5 bases). CDR1 is LGHDT, CDR2 YNNKEL, per germline (reference sequence). The CDR3 consists of 14 residues. Trimming stripped 1 base from V and 3 bases from J, with 9 bases between. CDR3 nucleotides: TGTGCCAGCAGCCAAGTTCAGGGTGACTATGGCTACACCTTC. This gives the protein CASSQVQGDYGYTF.

The chain couples TRBV15 to TRBJ1-4, with a possible D match to TRBD1 (5 bases). Deletions cut 1 base from V and 7 bases from J, with 16 bases between. The CDR3 spans 16 residues. Per germline, CDR1 LNHNV and CDR2 YYDKDF (reference sequence). CDR3 sequence: CATSRVGIGDIEKLFF. The CDR3 bases are TGTGCCACCAGCAGAGTTGGGATAGGGGATATTGAAAAACTGTTTTTT.

Points on this clone: The junction departs from the called germline gene at one end, perhaps through a read error. The chain couples TRBV6-1 to TRBJ1-5, with TRBD1 matching over 7 bases. Germline V gives CDR1 MNHNS, CDR2 SASEGT. The CDR3 spans 14 residues. CDR3 DNA sequence: TGTGCCAGCAGCGAAGACAGGGACAATCAGCCCCAGCATTTT. It encodes CASSEDRDNQPQHF.

The gene calls are TRBV11-2 and TRBJ1-2, with D possibly TRBD1 on 5 matching bases. Germline values: CDR1 SGHAT, CDR2 FQNNGV. The germline V and J ends were trimmed by 4 bases and 6 bases, with 15 bases remaining between them. The CDR3 contains 14 residues. CDR3 loop: CASSSTLRGNGYTF. The CDR3 DNA is TGTGCCAGCAGCTCAACGCTCCGGGGGAATGGCTACACCTTC.

This chain links TRBV6-4 with TRBJ2-1; TRBD2 matches at 10 bases. Germline V lookup: CDR1 MRHNA, CDR2 SNTAGT. Unmatched junction bases numbered 4, after V lost 6 bases and J lost 5 bases. The CDR3 has 14 amino acids. CDR3 residues: CASRQAGGHNEQFF. CDR3 nucleotides: TGTGCCAGCAGACAAGCGGGGGGGCACAATGAGCAGTTCTTC.

This chain joins TRBV5-8 and TRBJ2-5; a possible D gene is TRBD2 (7 bases). V shed 2 bases and J shed 6 bases, with 17 bases lying between them. CDR1 and CDR2 (germline): SGHTS, YDEGEE. The CDR3 spans 15 residues. CDR3 region: CASSLSSGGVKTQYF. The CDR3 DNA follows: TGTGCCAGCAGCTTAAGCTCGGGGGGCGTTAAGACCCAGTACTTC.

The chain employs TRBV7-9 and TRBJ1-1, with 8 positions matching TRBD1. This CDR3 is built from 15 residues. Germline-derived CDR1 and CDR2 are SEHNR and FQNEAQ (reference sequence). Trimming took 5 bases from V and 0 from J; bases not matched to a gene: 5. CDR3 nucleotide sequence: TGTGCCAGCAGCCCCGGACAGGGCGTGAACACTGAAGCTTTCTTT. Its protein product is CASSPGQGVNTEAFF. Looking up the rest from reference TRBV7-9 and TRBJ1-1 gives the full variable domain: DTGVSQNPRHKITKRGQNVTFRCDPISEHNRLYWYRQTLGQGPEFLTYFQNEAQLEKSRLLSDRFSAERPKGSFSTLEIQRTEQGDSAMYLCASSPGQGVNTEAFFGQGTRLTVV.